This T cell receptor beta chain is drawn from a study of blood T cell repertoires in COVID-19. Assay: immunoSEQ multiplex PCR; the TCRdb copy retains only in-frame clones and omits some. This table has about 220,000 clones, more than 75% appearing once. The CDR3 spans 16 residues. Germline V gene sequence: CDR1 SGHRS, CDR2 YFSETQ. The junction had 3 bases not matched to a gene; V was cut back by 0 bases and J by 5 bases. This clone was seen a single time. The sequenced sample consisted of peripheral blood. The receptor comes from a woman in her twenties or thirties who had recovered from COVID-19. The rearrangement joins TRBV5-1 to TRBJ2-5, with 14 positions matching TRBD2. The CDR3, as DNA: TGCGCCAGCAGCTTGGGACTAGCGGGGGGGATGGAGACCCAGTACTTC. This sequence encodes CASSLGLAGGMETQYF.